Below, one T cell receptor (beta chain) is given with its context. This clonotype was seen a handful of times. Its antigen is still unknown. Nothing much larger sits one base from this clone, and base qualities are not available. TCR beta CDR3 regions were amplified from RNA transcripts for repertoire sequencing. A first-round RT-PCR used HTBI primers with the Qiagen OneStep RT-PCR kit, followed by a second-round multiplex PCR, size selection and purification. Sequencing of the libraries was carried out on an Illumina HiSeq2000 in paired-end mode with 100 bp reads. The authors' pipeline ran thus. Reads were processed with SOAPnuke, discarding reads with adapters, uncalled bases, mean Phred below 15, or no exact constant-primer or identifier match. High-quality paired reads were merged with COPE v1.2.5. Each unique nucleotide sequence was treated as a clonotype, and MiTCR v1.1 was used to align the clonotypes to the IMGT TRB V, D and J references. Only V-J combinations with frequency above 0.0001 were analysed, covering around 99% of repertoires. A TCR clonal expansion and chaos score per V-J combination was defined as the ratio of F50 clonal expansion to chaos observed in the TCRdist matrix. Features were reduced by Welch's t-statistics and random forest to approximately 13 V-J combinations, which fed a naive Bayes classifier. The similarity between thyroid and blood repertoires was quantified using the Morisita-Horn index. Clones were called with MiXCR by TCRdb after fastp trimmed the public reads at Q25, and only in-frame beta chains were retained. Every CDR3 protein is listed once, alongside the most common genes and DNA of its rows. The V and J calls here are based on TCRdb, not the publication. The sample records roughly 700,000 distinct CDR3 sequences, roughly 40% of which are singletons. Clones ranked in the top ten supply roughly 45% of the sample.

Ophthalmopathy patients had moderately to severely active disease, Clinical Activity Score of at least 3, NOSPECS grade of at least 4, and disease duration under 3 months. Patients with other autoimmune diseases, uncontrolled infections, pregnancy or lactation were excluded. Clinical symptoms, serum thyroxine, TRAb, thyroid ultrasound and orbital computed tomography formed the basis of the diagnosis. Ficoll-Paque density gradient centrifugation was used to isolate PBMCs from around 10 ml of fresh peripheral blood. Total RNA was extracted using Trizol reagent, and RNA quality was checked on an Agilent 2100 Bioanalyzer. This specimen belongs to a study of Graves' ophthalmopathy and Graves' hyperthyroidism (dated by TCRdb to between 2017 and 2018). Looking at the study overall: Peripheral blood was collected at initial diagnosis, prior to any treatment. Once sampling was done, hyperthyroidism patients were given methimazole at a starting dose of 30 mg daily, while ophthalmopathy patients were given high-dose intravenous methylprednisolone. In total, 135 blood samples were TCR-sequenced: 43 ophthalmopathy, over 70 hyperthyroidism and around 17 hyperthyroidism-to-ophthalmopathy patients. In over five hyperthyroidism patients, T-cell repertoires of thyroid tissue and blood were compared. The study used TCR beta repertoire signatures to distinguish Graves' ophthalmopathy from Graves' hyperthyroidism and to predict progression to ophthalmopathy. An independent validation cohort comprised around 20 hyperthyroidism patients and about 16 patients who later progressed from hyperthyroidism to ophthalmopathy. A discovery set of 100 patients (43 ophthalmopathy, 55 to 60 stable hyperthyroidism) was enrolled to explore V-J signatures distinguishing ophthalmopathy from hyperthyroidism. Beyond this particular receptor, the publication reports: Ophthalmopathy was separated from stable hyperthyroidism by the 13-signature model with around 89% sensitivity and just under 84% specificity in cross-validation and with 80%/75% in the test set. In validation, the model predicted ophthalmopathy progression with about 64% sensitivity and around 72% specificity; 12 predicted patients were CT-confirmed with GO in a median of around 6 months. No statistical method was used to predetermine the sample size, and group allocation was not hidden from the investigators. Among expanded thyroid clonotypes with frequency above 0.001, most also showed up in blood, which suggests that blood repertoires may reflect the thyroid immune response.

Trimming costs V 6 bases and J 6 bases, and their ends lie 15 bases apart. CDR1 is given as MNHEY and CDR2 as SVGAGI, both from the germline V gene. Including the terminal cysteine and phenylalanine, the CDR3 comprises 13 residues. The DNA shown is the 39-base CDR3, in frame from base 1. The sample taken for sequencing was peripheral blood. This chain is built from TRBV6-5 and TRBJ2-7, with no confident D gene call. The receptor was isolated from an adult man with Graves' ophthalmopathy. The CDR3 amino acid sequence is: CASSPLSLSEQYF. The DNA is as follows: TGTGCCAGCAGCCCGCTTAGTCTCTCCGAGCAGTACTTC.